This TCR beta chain was recovered during a study of vaccination effects on CD4 cells after COVID-19. V gave up 4 bases and J gave up 4 bases, with 24 bases separating them. Germline V gene data show CDR1 as SGHRS and CDR2 as YFSETQ. The CDR3 is made up of 18 amino acids. Of note for this clone: Its antigen is as yet unknown.

Sequencing was preceded by expansion of antigen-specific CD4+ T cells with viral peptide pools in the ViraFEST assay. Around day 10 of culture, CD4+ T cells were separated out. Infection with SARS-CoV-2 occurred in the person between March and December 2020, and PCR confirmed it. A half-medium replacement with IL-2 medium was carried out on days 3 and 7. The data were produced by immunoSEQ multiplex PCR, yet TCRdb's version contains in-frame clones alone and is incomplete. Of roughly 57,000 clones in the sample, roughly 77% were seen once. The chain combines TRBV5-1 with TRBJ1-3, with TRBD1 as a possible D gene (6 bases). The receptor was isolated from a human donor who had a prior SARS-CoV-2 infection. Here the sequenced sample was CD4+ T cells from PBMCs cultured with HIV peptides, taken before COVID-19 vaccination. Subset noted: HIV-1 Nef peptide pool negative control/reference culture. CDR3 sequence reads: CASSLSPGQGILGNTIYF. In DNA, the CDR3 is TGCGCCAGCAGCCTTAGCCCGGGGCAGGGGATTTTAGGAAACACCATATATTTT.